This T cell receptor beta chain was recovered during a study of blood T cell repertoires in COVID-19. Study-wide background: Samples taken during acute and convalescent COVID-19 were collected in the United States, Italy and Spain. The analysed material was cDNA or gDNA that came from T cells, B-cell-depleted T cells, or PBMCs.

In the original workflow: Reference gene primer amplification yielded estimated nucleated cell counts. The protocol was immunoSEQ multiplex PCR, while the TCRdb copy is restricted to in-frame clones and leaves out a portion. V, J and clone size are taken as reported in that table, and D and trimming were inferred from the DNA itself. The repertoire consists of roughly 180,000 clones, with approximately 88% occurring once and the leading ten covering 5.5% to 8%. Between the trimmed V and J ends, which lost 2 bases and 9 bases, there was a span of 20 bases. This CDR3 comprises 16 residues. The V gene's germline CDR1 is MNHEY and CDR2 SMNVEV (reference sequence). This clone was recorded at least ten times.

This TCR derives from a woman between 40 and 55 years old with COVID-19, enrolled during active disease. The rearrangement joins TRBV27 to TRBJ1-5; tentatively, D is TRBD1 (5 bases). Sequenced sample: peripheral blood. The CDR3 DNA follows: TGTGCCAGCAGTTTAGGGGCAGGGCGGGGGGATCGGCCCCAGCATTTT. Its translation is CASSLGAGRGDRPQHF.